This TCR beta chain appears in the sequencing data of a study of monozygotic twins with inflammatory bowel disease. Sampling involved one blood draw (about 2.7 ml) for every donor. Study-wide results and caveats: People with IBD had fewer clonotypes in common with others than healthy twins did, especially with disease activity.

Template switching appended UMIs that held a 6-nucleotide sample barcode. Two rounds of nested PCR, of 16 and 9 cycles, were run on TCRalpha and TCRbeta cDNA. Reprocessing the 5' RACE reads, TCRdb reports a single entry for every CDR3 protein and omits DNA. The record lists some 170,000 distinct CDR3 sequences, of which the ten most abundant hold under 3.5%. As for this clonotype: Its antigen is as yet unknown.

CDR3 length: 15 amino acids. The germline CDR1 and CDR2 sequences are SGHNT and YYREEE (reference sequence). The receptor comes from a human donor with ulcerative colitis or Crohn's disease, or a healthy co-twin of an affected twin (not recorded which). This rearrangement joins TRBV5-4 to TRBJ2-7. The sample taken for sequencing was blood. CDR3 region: CASSSHGGRLSEQYF.